These 13 T cell receptor beta chains were all obtained from the same sample, sequenced in a study of blood T cells in healthy people across ages. It was with a sample-barcoded 5' primer and a J-beta primer mix that a second PCR of roughly 7 to 12 cycles was run. Each CDR3 protein is one row after TCRdb ran MiXCR on the 5' RACE reads. The table has hundreds of thousands of distinct CDR3 sequences, approximately 53% seen once. Material for sequencing was blood. Every receptor here comes from a man between 35 and 55 years old in good health.

The V and J genes are TRBV28 and TRBJ1-5; D might be TRBD1 (5 bases). Germline CDR1 reads MDHEN; CDR2 reads SYDVKM. The CDR3 runs 14 residues. The germline V and J ends were trimmed by 5 bases and 1 base, with 9 bases remaining between them. CDR3 sequence: CASSRDGSNQPQHF. In DNA, the CDR3 is TGTGCCAGCAGTAGGGACGGGAGCAATCAGCCCCAGCATTTT.

The V call is TRBV5-4, the J call TRBJ2-5; the match to TRBD1 covers 9 bases. CDR3 length: 14 amino acids. Germline V gene lookup returns CDR1 SGHNT and CDR2 YYREEE (reference sequence). V was pared by 4 bases and J by 5 bases, with 6 bases of the junction left unmatched. CDR3 sequence (DNA): TGTGCCAGCAGCACCACAGGGGGCTTTGAGACCCAGTACTTC. This sequence encodes CASSTTGGFETQYF.

V usage is TRBV6-6 and J usage is TRBJ1-4; 8 bases match TRBD1. Germline CDR1 and CDR2: MNHNY and SVGAGI (reference sequence). There are 16 residues in the CDR3. V gave up 6 bases and J gave up 5 bases; unmatched junction bases: 11. CDR3 sequence (DNA): TGTGCCAGCAGCCGATCGTCAGGGGGCGGGAATGAAAAACTGTTTTTT. It translates to CASSRSSGGGNEKLFF.

CDR3 sequence (DNA): TGTGCCAGCAGCGTATACCGGGACAGGGATTCTGGCTACACCTTC. Its protein product is CASSVYRDRDSGYTF. The J gene is TRBJ1-2, the V gene TRBV9; 9 bases agree with TRBD1. This CDR3 is 15 amino acids long. CDR1 is SGDLS and CDR2 is YYNGEE in the germline V gene. After removal of 1 base from V and 7 bases from J, the junction contained 8 bases not matched to a gene. The full variable domain, rest sourced from reference TRBV9 and TRBJ1-2, is DSGVTQTPKHLITATGQRVTLRCSPRSGDLSVYWYQQSLDQGLQFLIQYYNGEERAKGNILERFSAQQFPDLHSELNLSSLELGDSALYFCASSVYRDRDSGYTFGSGTRLTVV.

This clonotype was counted between two and nine times. The V call is TRBV12-3 or TRBV12-4, the J call TRBJ2-3; D is possibly TRBD2 (7 bases). The CDR3 runs to 20 residues. Trimming removed 6 bases at V and 1 base at J, with 29 bases between. DNA for the CDR3: TGTGCCAGCAGCTTCGGGTGGGGGCGGGGGAGCCAACCGCGCACAGATACGCAGTATTTT. Protein product: CASSFGWGRGSQPRTDTQYF.

V usage is TRBV2 and J usage is TRBJ2-1; D may be TRBD1 (6 bases). The CDR3 covers 14 residues. The germline gives CDR1 SNHLY, CDR2 FYNNEI. Between the trimmed V and J ends, which lost 6 bases and 8 bases, there was a span of 17 bases. For the CDR3, the DNA is TGTGCCAGCAGAAAAGGGGGATTCACGGATGAGCAGTTCTTC. Its protein product is CASRKGGFTDEQFF.

V gene TRBV7-2 combines with J gene TRBJ1-2, with D unclear. The CDR3 length is 12 residues. Trimming stripped 5 bases from V and 4 bases from J, with 8 bases between. The germline gives CDR1 SGHTA, CDR2 FQGNSA. The CDR3, as DNA: TGTGCCAGCAGCCCCGGTCTCTATGGCTACACCTTC. This gives the protein CASSPGLYGYTF.

The V and J genes are TRBV24-1 and TRBJ2-3; D is uncertain. The CDR3 is made up of 15 amino acids. Germline V gene lookup returns CDR1 KGHDR and CDR2 SFDVKD. Trimming removed 4 bases from V and 4 bases from J, with 14 bases in between. The CDR3 region is CATSDPIATSDTQYF. CDR3 nucleotides: TGTGCCACCAGTGACCCGATAGCAACTTCAGATACGCAGTATTTT.

This clonotype appeared a single time. The chain couples TRBV6-1 to TRBJ2-3; tentative D call: TRBD1 (6 bases). The CDR3 covers 15 residues. V was clipped by 5 bases and J by 5 bases, with 17 bases between them. Germline V CDR1 and CDR2: MNHNS, SASEGT. The CDR3: CASSRGHLLRDTQYF. DNA for the CDR3: TGTGCCAGCAGTCGGGGACACCTACTTCGAGATACGCAGTATTTT.

This clonotype occurred a few times. This chain connects TRBV20-1 to TRBJ2-5; D unclear. Trimming stripped 1 base from V and 3 bases from J, with 12 bases between. The CDR3 runs to 14 residues. Germline V CDR1 and CDR2: DFQATT, SNEGSKA (reference sequence). For the CDR3, the DNA is TGCAGTGCTAGAGGAATCAATATTAAAGAGACCCAGTACTTC. Its translation is CSARGINIKETQYF.

The count of this clonotype is one. The genes are TRBV4-3 and TRBJ2-1, with D possibly called TRBD1 or TRBD2 (5 bases each). The CDR3 spans 14 residues. Between the trimmed V and J ends, which lost 3 bases and 10 bases, there was a span of 16 bases. Germline V gene data show CDR1 as LGHNA and CDR2 as YSLEER. The CDR3 spells CASSQGRATYEQFF. The CDR3 coding sequence is TGCGCCAGCAGCCAGGGACGGGCGACCTACGAGCAGTTCTTC.

This rearrangement joins TRBV27 to TRBJ1-6; weak D call: TRBD1 (5 bases). CDR3 size: 12 residues. Germline V lookup: CDR1 MNHEY, CDR2 SMNVEV (reference sequence). V lost 8 bases and J lost 4, with 6 bases in between. The CDR3, as DNA: TGTGCCAGCGGGGGATATAATTCACCCCTCCACTTT. Its translation: CASGGYNSPLHF.

The chain recombines TRBV10-3 with TRBJ2-1; the match to TRBD1 covers 11 bases. Germline assignment: CDR1 ENHRY and CDR2 SYGVKD. V was clipped by 6 bases and J by 12 bases; unmatched bases: 7. CDR3 length equals 13 residues. Here the CDR3 DNA reads TGTGCCATCAGGGACAGGGGGCCGGGTGCGCAGTTCTTC. Its translation: CAIRDRGPGAQFF.